A single sample is the source of the 7 T cell receptor beta chains below, sequenced in a study of OX40 agonist ivuxolimab in advanced cancers. Here immunoSEQ multiplex PCR was the method, and the copy in TCRdb shows in-frame clones only, minus some. The sample comprises roughly 30,000 clones, 90% to 95% of which are singletons, and about 25% rests with the top ten. Source: CD4+ or CD8+ T cells sorted from blood, taken in a trial of the OX40 agonist ivuxolimab. Every receptor here comes from an adult with an advanced solid tumor such as melanoma, head and neck, liver or kidney cancer.

The rearrangement uses TRBV7-3 and TRBJ2-3; D remains ambiguous. The CDR3 length is 13 residues. V lost 5 bases and J 7 bases, leaving 13 bases between the germline ends. Germline CDR1 SGHTA, CDR2 FQGTGA. CDR3 loop: CASSVTSANTQYF. As DNA, the CDR3 is TGTGCCAGCAGCGTTACGTCCGCGAATACGCAGTATTTT.

The chain carries TRBV7-3 and TRBJ2-1; 10 bases map to TRBD1. Per germline, CDR1 SGHTA and CDR2 FQGTGA. This CDR3 has 13 residues. Trimming cost V 2 bases and J 15 bases; bases outside gene matches: 7. The CDR3: CASSLDPGQGWFF. CDR3 bases: TGTGCCAGCAGCTTAGACCCGGGACAGGGGTGGTTCTTC.

The gene calls are TRBV5-4 and TRBJ2-5; 9 bases align to TRBD1. In germline, CDR1 is SGHNT, CDR2 YYREEE (reference sequence). Trimming took 3 bases from V and 3 from J; bases not matched to a gene: 9. CDR3 size: 16 residues. CDR3 residues: CASSCPDRGKEETQYF. CDR3 DNA sequence: TGTGCCAGCAGCTGTCCGGACAGGGGAAAGGAAGAGACCCAGTACTTC.

This chain uses TRBV28 with TRBJ1-1; D not certain. Germline V gene data show CDR1 as MDHEN and CDR2 as SYDVKM. Trimming removed 6 bases from V and 4 bases from J, with 21 bases in between. This CDR3 contains 16 residues. This chain's CDR3 is CASSSSRSGMSTEAFF. The CDR3 bases are TGTGCCAGCAGCTCCTCTCGGTCGGGTATGAGCACTGAAGCTTTCTTT.

V and J are TRBV2 and TRBJ1-1; D call uncertain. Germline values: CDR1 SNHLY, CDR2 FYNNEI. The CDR3 covers 13 residues. Trimming shortened V by 4 bases and J by 3 bases, and 9 bases separated the two germline ends. In DNA, the CDR3 is TGTGCCAGCAGTGTGCCGATATACACTGAAGCTTTCTTT. It yields the protein CASSVPIYTEAFF.

V usage is TRBV9 and J usage is TRBJ1-2; TRBD1 might be the D (5 bases). CDR1 is SGDLS and CDR2 is YYNGEE in the germline V gene. Between the trimmed V and J ends, which lost 0 bases and 1 base, there was a span of 13 bases. The CDR3 has 16 residues. The chain's CDR3 is CASSVAETEINYGYTF. The CDR3 region has the DNA TGTGCCAGCAGCGTAGCAGAGACAGAGATTAACTATGGCTACACCTTC.

V and J are TRBV29-1 and TRBJ2-7; TRBD1 is a possible D gene (6 bases). Per the germline V gene, CDR1 is SQVTM and CDR2 is ANQGSEA. V was clipped by 6 bases and J by 5 bases, with 23 bases between them. CDR3 length: 15 residues. CDR3 sequence: CSVTQQGSHRDEQYF. In DNA, the CDR3 is TGCAGCGTGACGCAACAGGGTTCTCATAGGGACGAGCAGTACTTC.